Included here is one TCR beta chain sequence, with context. Authors' data handling: Cell counts per sample came from amplifying reference gene primers. The data were produced by immunoSEQ multiplex PCR, yet TCRdb's version contains in-frame clones alone and is incomplete. The V and J calls and clone size are taken from that table; D and trimming were inferred from the DNA. The table shows around 94,000 clones, with 75% to 85% occurring only once. The sample belongs to a study of blood T cell repertoires in COVID-19. Across the whole study: Nucleic acid was either cDNA or gDNA, and it came from T cells, B-cell-depleted T cells, or PBMCs.

The sample was peripheral blood. The source of this sequence is a human donor in a cohort sampled during active COVID-19.

The CDR3 sequence: CAGQYSNQPQHF. The CDR3 DNA follows: TGTGCCGGTCAGTATAGCAATCAGCCCCAGCATTTT. The chain has TRBV19 and TRBJ1-5; D remains ambiguous. The CDR3 totals 12 residues. Trimming pared 11 bases from V and 0 bases from J, leaving 8 bases between. CDR1 is LNHDA and CDR2 is SQIVND in the germline V gene (reference sequence).